What follows describes a single T cell receptor (beta chain). This sample was taken from a study of blood T cell repertoires in COVID-19. The protocol was immunoSEQ multiplex PCR, while the TCRdb copy is restricted to in-frame clones and leaves out a portion. The profile shows about 160,000 clones, roughly 87% of them singletons. Sequenced input: peripheral blood. The source is a woman aged 55-70 years who had recovered from COVID-19.

CDR3 sequence (DNA): TGTGCCAGTAGTATGGGGCTGCCCCCCTCTGGAAACACCATATATTTT. This gives the protein CASSMGLPPSGNTIYF. J is TRBJ1-3 and V is TRBV19; a weak D match, TRBD1 (5 bases). The CDR3 has 16 residues. The germline V gene has CDR1 LNHDA and CDR2 SQIVND (reference sequence). V shed 3 bases and J shed 0 bases, with 12 bases lying between them.